Each of the 13 T cell receptor beta chains below was sequenced from the same sample in a study of blood T cell repertoires in COVID-19 (dated by TCRdb to the early 2020s). Receptor amplification or capture employed the immunoSEQ multiplex PCR assay. TCRdb limited this immuneACCESS table to in-frame rearrangements with V and J called. A share of clones is missing; checked studies link under half to unresolved V genes, and the rest is unexplained. This sample is represented by about 370,000 clones; around 89% of them were singletons. Clones ranked in the top ten supply around 3% of the sample. Sample: peripheral blood. Every receptor here comes from a woman aged 25 to 39 with COVID-19, enrolled during active disease.

The J gene is TRBJ1-6, the V gene TRBV18; 7 bases fit TRBD1. CDR3 length: 17 amino acids. CDR1 and CDR2 (germline): KGHSH, LQKENI. V trimming: 1 base; J trimming: 7 bases; junction bases outside the gene matches: 10. CDR3 sequence: CASSPLILGQKNSPLHF. DNA of the CDR3: TGTGCCAGCTCACCACTCATTCTGGGACAGAAGAATTCACCCCTCCACTTT.

The chain couples TRBV9 to TRBJ2-5, with D perhaps TRBD2 (5 bases). This CDR3 is 14 amino acids long. Trimming removed 6 bases from V and 4 bases from J, with 16 bases in between. Germline CDR1 SGDLS, CDR2 YYNGEE. CDR3 bases: TGTGCCAGCACCTCGCGGGCCAAGGCAGAGACCCAGTACTTC. It specifies CASTSRAKAETQYF.

The chain's CDR3 is CASSEIPGGNEKLFF. The DNA of the CDR3 is TGTGCCAGCAGCGAAATCCCCGGGGGAAATGAAAAACTGTTTTTT. The J gene is TRBJ1-4, the V gene TRBV5-4; TRBD1 might be the D (5 bases). Trimming cost V 4 bases and J 5 bases, with 15 bases left between them. The CDR3 runs 15 residues. In germline, CDR1 is SGHNT, CDR2 YYREEE (reference sequence).

V is TRBV25-1 and J is TRBJ2-4; TRBD1 aligns across 9 bases. Germline V lookup: CDR1 MGHDK, CDR2 SYGVNS. Trimming at V came to 2 bases and at J to 4 bases, leaving 0 bases not matched to a gene. The CDR3 runs 14 residues. The CDR3 bases are TGTGCCAGCAGTGAAGGACAGGGGAAAAACATTCAGTACTTC. The encoded protein is CASSEGQGKNIQYF.

The chain couples TRBV18 to TRBJ2-5; D might be TRBD1 (5 bases). Trimming cost V 3 bases and J 5 bases, with 13 bases left between them. The germline V gene has CDR1 KGHSH and CDR2 LQKENI. The CDR3 is 14 amino acids. This CDR3 reads CASSPTTNRETQYF. In DNA, the CDR3 is TGTGCCAGCTCACCCACGACCAACAGGGAGACCCAGTACTTC.

This clone appeared a single time. V is TRBV11-3 and J is TRBJ2-3; 7 bases match TRBD1. CDR1 and CDR2 (germline): SGHNT, YENEEA. V shed 5 bases, J shed 0 bases, and the junction held 5 bases outside the gene matches. CDR3 length equals 15 residues. CDR3 DNA sequence: TGTGCCAGCAGCCCTCGGACAGGAAGCACAGATACGCAGTATTTT. Translation gives CASSPRTGSTDTQYF.

The chain joins TRBV7-6 to TRBJ2-2; weak D call: TRBD1 (5 bases). Germline V gene lookup returns CDR1 SGHVS and CDR2 FNYEAQ. The CDR3 has 16 residues. Trimming took 1 base from V and 1 from J, leaving 10 bases between them. This chain's CDR3 is CASSLDLTGNTGELFF. For the CDR3, the DNA is TGTGCCAGCAGCTTAGATCTCACAGGGAACACCGGGGAGCTGTTTTTT.

The gene calls are TRBV7-9 and TRBJ1-5; maybe TRBD1 (5 bases). CDR1 and CDR2 (germline): SEHNR, FQNEAQ (reference sequence). This CDR3 spans 12 amino acids. Between the trimmed V and J ends, which lost 6 bases and 8 bases, there was a span of 11 bases. The CDR3 sequence: CASRLWGEPQHF. The CDR3 coding sequence is TGTGCCAGCAGACTGTGGGGGGAGCCCCAGCATTTT.

The chain couples TRBV7-9 to TRBJ1-4; the D gene is possibly TRBD1 (5 bases). CDR1 and CDR2 from the germline V gene are SEHNR and FQNEAQ (reference sequence). This CDR3 has 16 residues. The ends were cut back, 5 bases at V and 5 bases at J, with 18 bases in the middle. The CDR3, as DNA: TGTGCCAGCAGCCCGCTCGGCGGGACGCCCAATGAAAAACTGTTTTTT. It is translated as CASSPLGGTPNEKLFF.

This chain links TRBV4-3 with TRBJ2-1; 11 nucleotides line up with TRBD2. The junction had 6 bases not matched to a gene; V was cut back by 2 bases and J by 9 bases. Germline CDR1 reads LGHNA; CDR2 reads YSLEER. The CDR3 has 15 amino acids. In DNA form, the CDR3 reads TGCGCCAGCAGCCAAATAGCGGGAGGGCCGGGTGAGCAGTTCTTC. Translated, it gives CASSQIAGGPGEQFF.

The chain carries TRBV9 and TRBJ2-1; 7 nucleotides line up with TRBD1. After removal of 7 bases from V and 3 bases from J, the junction contained 16 bases not matched to a gene. This CDR3 comprises 17 residues. Per the germline V gene, CDR1 is SGDLS and CDR2 is YYNGEE. The CDR3 coding sequence is TGTGCCAGCGGGAGCCCACGTAGCAGGGGGAACTACAATGAGCAGTTCTTC. It translates to CASGSPRSRGNYNEQFF.

This chain connects TRBV9 to TRBJ1-1, with D possibly TRBD1 on 6 matching bases. V lost 3 bases and J 6 bases, leaving 12 bases between the germline ends. The germline CDR1 and CDR2 sequences are SGDLS and YYNGEE. The CDR3 consists of 13 residues. The CDR3 DNA is TGTGCCAGCAGCGCCATACAGGGAGCTGAAGCTTTCTTT. Amino acid sequence: CASSAIQGAEAFF.

J is TRBJ2-1 and V is TRBV2, with 12 positions matching TRBD2. J lost 6 bases, V lost 3 bases, and 6 bases had no gene match. This CDR3 contains 16 residues. Germline values: CDR1 SNHLY, CDR2 FYNNEI. The chain's CDR3 is CASSDLGLAGPNEQFF. The CDR3 nucleotides are TGTGCCAGCAGTGATTTGGGACTAGCGGGCCCCAATGAGCAGTTCTTC.